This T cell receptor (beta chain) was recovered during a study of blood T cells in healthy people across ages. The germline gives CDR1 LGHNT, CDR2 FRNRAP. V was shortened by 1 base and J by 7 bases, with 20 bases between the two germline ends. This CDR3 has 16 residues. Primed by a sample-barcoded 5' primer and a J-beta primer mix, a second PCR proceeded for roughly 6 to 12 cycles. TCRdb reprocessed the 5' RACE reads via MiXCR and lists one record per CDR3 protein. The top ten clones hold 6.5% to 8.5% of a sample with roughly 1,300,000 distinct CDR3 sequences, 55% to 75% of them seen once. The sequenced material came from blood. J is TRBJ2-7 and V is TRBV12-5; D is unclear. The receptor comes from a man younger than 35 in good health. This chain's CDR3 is CASGLDDTGRHNEQYF. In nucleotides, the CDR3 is TGTGCTAGTGGTTTGGACGACACTGGTAGGCACAATGAGCAGTACTTC.